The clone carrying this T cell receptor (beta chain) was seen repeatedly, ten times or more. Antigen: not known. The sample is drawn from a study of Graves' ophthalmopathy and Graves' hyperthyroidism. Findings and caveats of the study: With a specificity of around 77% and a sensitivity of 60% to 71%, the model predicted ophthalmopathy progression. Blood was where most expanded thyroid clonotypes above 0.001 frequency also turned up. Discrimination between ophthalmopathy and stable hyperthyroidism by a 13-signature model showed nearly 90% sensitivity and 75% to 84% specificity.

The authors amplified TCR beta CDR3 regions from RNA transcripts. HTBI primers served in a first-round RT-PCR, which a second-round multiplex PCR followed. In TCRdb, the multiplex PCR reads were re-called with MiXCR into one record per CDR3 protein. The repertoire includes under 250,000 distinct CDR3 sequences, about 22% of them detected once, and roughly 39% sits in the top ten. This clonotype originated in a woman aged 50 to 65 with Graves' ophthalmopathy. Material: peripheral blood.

The CDR3 sequence is CASSLESAGISGANVLTF. The CDR3 bases are TGCGCCAGCAGCTTGGAGTCGGCGGGGATATCTGGGGCCAACGTCCTGACTTTC. The chain couples TRBV5-1 to TRBJ2-6, with D perhaps TRBD2 (6 bases). Trimming left V 0 bases short and J 1 base short, with 14 bases between. The germline gives CDR1 SGHRS, CDR2 YFSETQ. The CDR3 loop spans 18 amino acids.